Listed here are 9 T cell receptor beta chains from one sample, sequenced in a study of OX40 agonist ivuxolimab in advanced cancers. Only in-frame clones appear in the TCRdb table, and some are missing; sequencing was by immunoSEQ multiplex PCR. The repertoire has about 47,000 clones, approximately 91% of them found once; the top ten carry roughly 8%. This sample comprised CD4+ or CD8+ T cells sorted from blood, obtained in a trial of the OX40 agonist ivuxolimab. Receptors were obtained from an adult with an advanced solid tumor such as melanoma, head and neck, liver or kidney cancer.

This sequence joins TRBV19 and TRBJ2-4; 7 bases line up with TRBD1. V gave up 0 bases and J gave up 12 bases; unmatched junction bases: 5. Looked up from germline, CDR1 is LNHDA and CDR2 is SQIVND (reference sequence). This CDR3 has 13 amino acids. CDR3 DNA: TGTGCCAGTAGTATAGATAAGGGGACAGCTCAGTACTTC. Its translation: CASSIDKGTAQYF.

The J gene is TRBJ1-4, the V gene TRBV18; no clear D. The CDR3 sequence is 15 residues long. The ends were cut back, 1 base at V and 4 bases at J, with 10 bases in the middle. CDR1 KGHSH and CDR2 LQKENI come from the germline V gene. This CDR3 is CASSPRSGSNEKLFF. The CDR3 nucleotides read TGTGCCAGCTCACCACGTAGCGGGAGTAATGAAAAACTGTTTTTT.

This clone appeared a single time. The genes are TRBV11-2 and TRBJ1-2; D is unresolved. The CDR3 covers 15 residues. Germline V gene sequence: CDR1 SGHAT, CDR2 FQNNGV. V was cut by 5 bases and J by 4 bases, with 17 bases left in between. The CDR3 region is CASSIQFLGSYGYTF. The DNA for the CDR3 is TGTGCCAGCAGCATCCAATTCTTGGGGAGCTATGGCTACACCTTC.

The chain joins TRBV19 to TRBJ2-3; D is unresolved. Germline-derived CDR1 and CDR2 are LNHDA and SQIVND (reference sequence). V was cut by 5 bases and J by 4 bases, with 13 bases left in between. This CDR3 is 14 amino acids long. CDR3: CASSSGPAPDTQYF. The CDR3 coding sequence is TGTGCCAGTAGTTCCGGACCGGCCCCAGATACGCAGTATTTT.

V usage is TRBV7-3 and J usage is TRBJ2-7; 10 bases are a match to TRBD2. The CDR3 spans 14 residues. V was pared by 4 bases and J by 6 bases, with 6 bases of the junction left unmatched. In germline, CDR1 is SGHTA, CDR2 FQGTGA. DNA of the CDR3: TGTGCCAGCAGCTCGCTAGCGGGAGTAACCGAGCAGTACTTC. This encodes CASSSLAGVTEQYF.

The V gene is TRBV30, the J gene TRBJ1-2, with TRBD1 matching 12 bases. The CDR3 covers 16 residues. Germline CDR1 GTSNPN, CDR2 SVGIG (reference sequence). The ends lost 4 bases at V and 8 bases at J; junction bases unmatched: 14. The CDR3 DNA sequence: TGTGCCTGGACTCCCCTTGGGACAGGGGGCGTGATAGGCTACACCTTC. Translation: CAWTPLGTGGVIGYTF.

This clone was observed a single time. This chain uses TRBV11-2 with TRBJ2-5; 11 positions agree with TRBD2. The ends lost 7 bases at V and 5 bases at J; junction bases unmatched: 15. Germline assignment: CDR1 SGHAT and CDR2 FQNNGV. This CDR3 region has 17 residues. CDR3 residues: CASTIGVTSGSEETQYF. The CDR3 DNA sequence: TGTGCCAGCACCATTGGTGTAACTAGCGGGAGTGAGGAGACCCAGTACTTC.

This sequence joins TRBV2 and TRBJ2-2, with D uncertain. CDR3 size: 15 residues. Looked up from germline, CDR1 is SNHLY and CDR2 is FYNNEI. V gave up 6 bases and J gave up 1 base, with 12 bases separating them. This chain's CDR3 is CASRLKPLNTGELFF. The CDR3 DNA reads as TGTGCCAGCAGACTGAAACCTTTGAACACCGGGGAGCTGTTTTTT.

The V gene is TRBV6-5, the J gene TRBJ2-3; 9 bases align to TRBD1. Germline CDR1 reads MNHEY; CDR2 reads SVGAGI. CDR3 length equals 15 residues. V lost 5 bases and J lost 7; bases outside the gene matches: 10. The CDR3 sequence is CASSRTGTGRNTQYF. The DNA of the CDR3 is TGTGCCAGCAGTCGCACCGGGACAGGGCGAAATACGCAGTATTTT.